This TCR beta chain was identified during a study of early T cells in non-severe SARS-CoV-2 infection. The wider study: Sequencing input comprised bulk RNA from unsorted whole blood; chain pairing was not available.

The CDR3 totals 15 residues. The ends were cut back, 6 bases at V and 0 bases at J, with 14 bases in the middle. Germline CDR1 SGHKS, CDR2 YYEKEE (reference sequence). Individual cDNA molecules received unique molecular identifiers. TCRdb re-analysed the 5' RACE reads in MiXCR, keeping a single row per CDR3 protein. The sample includes about 50,000 distinct CDR3 sequences, approximately 9% of them seen just once. A remark on this clonotype: The antigen is not known.

Study results and limitations: VDJdb-based matching was biased toward anti-spike CD8 responses and missed private and CD4 specificities.

The chain recombines TRBV5-5 with TRBJ2-3; D gene unclear. This material consisted of whole blood, taken at baseline. The TCR comes from an adult who was a healthcare worker with PCR-confirmed SARS-CoV-2 infection or an uninfected control (not recorded which). The CDR3 bases are TGTGCCAGCAAGTCCGTTACCCCTAGCACAGATACGCAGTATTTT. Encoded protein: CASKSVTPSTDTQYF.